The source of this TCR beta chain is a study of CD8 T cells in Susac syndrome. Broader study findings: Regarding the TCR sequencing and HLA analysis, the study admitted that a relatively small number of individuals were involved.

The CDR3 spans 15 residues. V shed 8 bases, J shed 8 bases, and the junction held 13 bases outside the gene matches. This clonotype came up once. Its specificity is not known. Sequencing of TCR beta drew on CD8+ and CD4+ T cells from blood. TEMRA cells were enriched by FACS, while CD8+ and CD4+ T cells were obtained through a negative isolation that was performed magnetically. A quantity of roughly 0.5 to 1 ug RNA underwent reverse transcription using random hexamers. It was immunoSEQ multiplex PCR that amplified TCR beta CDR3 across 54 Vbeta and 13 Jbeta. MiXCR, run by TCRdb on the immunoSEQ multiplex PCR reads, gives a single entry per CDR3 protein. The repertoire consists of 130,000 or so distinct CDR3 sequences, with over 75% occurring once and the leading ten covering 0.45% to 0.6%.

This TCR was recovered from a human donor with multiple sclerosis. The material sequenced was CD8+ T cells from PBMCs. V usage is TRBV12-3 or TRBV12-4 and J usage is TRBJ2-1; 9 positions match TRBD1. CDR3 nucleotide sequence: TGTGCCAGCCGATCCCGACAGGGGGTTTTTGATGAGCAGTTCTTC. This sequence encodes CASRSRQGVFDEQFF.